The sequence of this TCR beta chain was determined in a study of blood T cell repertoires in COVID-19. Study as a whole: Sites across the United States, Italy and Spain contributed samples from acute and convalescent COVID-19. Sample material is recorded as cDNA or gDNA derived from T cells, B-cell-depleted T cells, or PBMCs.

Data came from immunoSEQ multiplex PCR; TCRdb stores just in-frame clones and leaves some out. The sample has more than 400,000 clones, approximately 83% seen once. This CDR3 comprises 14 residues. V gave up 1 base and J gave up 8 bases, with 13 bases separating them. The V gene's germline CDR1 is SGHTS and CDR2 YDEGEE. The J gene is TRBJ2-4, the V gene TRBV5-8; TRBD2 might be the D (7 bases). Sample: peripheral blood. The TCR comes from a human donor in a cohort sampled during active COVID-19. Here the CDR3 reads CASSLNPGGDIQYF. CDR3 nucleotides: TGTGCCAGCAGCTTGAATCCGGGGGGCGACATTCAGTACTTC.